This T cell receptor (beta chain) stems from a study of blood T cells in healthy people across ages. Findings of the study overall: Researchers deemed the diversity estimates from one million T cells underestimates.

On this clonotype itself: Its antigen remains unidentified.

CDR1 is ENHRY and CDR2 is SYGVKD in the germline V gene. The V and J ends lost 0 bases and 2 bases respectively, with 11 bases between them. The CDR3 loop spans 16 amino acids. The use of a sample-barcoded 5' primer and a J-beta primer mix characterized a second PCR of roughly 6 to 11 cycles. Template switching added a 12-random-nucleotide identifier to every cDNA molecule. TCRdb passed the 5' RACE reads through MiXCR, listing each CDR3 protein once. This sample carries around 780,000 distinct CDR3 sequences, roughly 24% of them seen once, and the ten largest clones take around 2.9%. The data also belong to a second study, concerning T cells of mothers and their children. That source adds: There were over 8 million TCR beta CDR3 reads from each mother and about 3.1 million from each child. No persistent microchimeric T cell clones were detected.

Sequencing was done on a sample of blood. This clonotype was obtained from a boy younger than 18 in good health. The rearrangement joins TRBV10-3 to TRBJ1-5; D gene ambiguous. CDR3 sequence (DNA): TGTGCCATCAGTGAGTCGAAAAGGTCGGGCAATCAGCCCCAGCATTTT. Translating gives CAISESKRSGNQPQHF.